Following are 32 T cell receptor beta chains from one sample sequenced in a study of T-cell reconstitution after alpha-beta-depleted transplantation in children. A TCRbeta library incorporating unique molecular identifiers was prepared. TCRdb re-called the PCR reads with MiXCR, one entry per CDR3 protein. In the table there are roughly 400,000 distinct CDR3 sequences, around 20% of which are singletons. This specimen consisted of PBMCs from the stem cell graft donor, obtained from the stem cell graft. Receptor source: a human donor who donated a stem cell graft to a child with acute myeloid leukemia.

This clonotype was detected a few times. The chain recombines TRBV19 with TRBJ2-5, with D perhaps matching TRBD1 (5 bases). Germline V CDR1 and CDR2: LNHDA, SQIVND (reference sequence). The CDR3 has 14 amino acids. Trimming pared 6 bases from V and 1 base from J, leaving 12 bases between. The CDR3 loop is CASRGLGPQETQYF. For the CDR3, the DNA is TGTGCCAGTAGAGGGTTGGGGCCCCAAGAGACCCAGTACTTC.

The rearrangement joins TRBV12-3 or TRBV12-4 to TRBJ2-3, with 7 bases lining up with TRBD2. The CDR3 runs 16 residues. Germline trimming cut 8 bases from V and 4 bases from J; bases unmatched to any gene: 15. The CDR3 nucleotides are TGTGCCAGCGGGATTGAGACTAGCCGACTGTCAGATACGCAGTATTTT. It encodes CASGIETSRLSDTQYF.

This clonotype was seen at least ten times. This chain uses TRBV6-5 with TRBJ2-7; TRBD2 agrees at 7 bases. The CDR3 sequence is 16 residues long. V was pared by 2 bases and J by 0 bases, with 7 bases of the junction left unmatched. Germline loops: CDR1 MNHEY, CDR2 SVGAGI. In DNA, the CDR3 is TGTGCCAGCAGTTACGGCGGGAGCTTGGCCTCCTACGAGCAGTACTTC. Residues: CASSYGGSLASYEQYF.

The sample holds many counts of this clonotype. The V gene is TRBV25-1, the J gene TRBJ2-7, with 10 positions matching TRBD1. The ends lost 3 bases at V and 0 bases at J; junction bases unmatched: 8. Germline V gene data show CDR1 as MGHDK and CDR2 as SYGVNS. The CDR3 loop spans 17 amino acids. Here the CDR3 reads CASSDGTGANPSYEQYF. CDR3 DNA: TGTGCCAGCAGTGACGGGACAGGGGCGAACCCCTCCTACGAGCAGTACTTC.

The rearrangement uses TRBV6-5 and TRBJ1-2; unclear D gene. CDR3 size: 15 residues. V gave up 3 bases and J gave up 2 bases, with 13 bases separating them. Looked up from germline, CDR1 is MNHEY and CDR2 is SVGAGI. CDR3 loop: CASSYMGGGNYGYTF. CDR3 coding DNA: TGTGCCAGCAGTTATATGGGCGGAGGGAACTATGGCTACACCTTC.

This sequence joins TRBV7-2 and TRBJ2-1; the match to TRBD1 covers 9 bases. The junction had 11 bases not matched to a gene; V was cut back by 5 bases and J by 9 bases. CDR3 length: 15 residues. Germline V lookup: CDR1 SGHTA, CDR2 FQGNSA. The CDR3 DNA sequence: TGTGCCAGCAGCCAAGGACAGGGGCGGTTCCTTGAGCAGTTCTTC. Translating gives CASSQGQGRFLEQFF. Looking up the rest from reference TRBV7-2 and TRBJ2-1 gives the full variable domain: GAGVSQSPSNKVTEKGKDVELRCDPISGHTALYWYRQSLGQGLEFLIYFQGNSAPDKSGLPSDRFSAERTGGSVSTLTIQRTQQEDSAVYLCASSQGQGRFLEQFFGPGTRLTVL.

There are many counts of this clonotype. The V gene is TRBV20-1, the J gene TRBJ2-7; 8 bases are shared with TRBD1. CDR1 and CDR2 from the germline V gene are DFQATT and SNEGSKA (reference sequence). J was trimmed by 5 bases and V by 4 bases; bases with no gene match: 10. The CDR3 covers 14 residues. The DNA for the CDR3 is TGCAGTGCTACTCCCGGACAGGGCGGGAACGAGCAGTACTTC. Translating gives CSATPGQGGNEQYF.

This clonotype appeared many times. The rearrangement links TRBV20-1 to TRBJ2-1; weak D call: TRBD1 (8 bases). CDR3 length: 15 amino acids. Germline CDR1 reads DFQATT; CDR2 reads SNEGSKA (reference sequence). V was trimmed by 5 bases and J by 6 bases, leaving 20 bases between them. The CDR3 nucleotides read TGCAGTGCTCGACAGGGGAGGGGTGTGGGCAATGAGCAGTTCTTC. It translates to CSARQGRGVGNEQFF.

This clonotype showed up many times. The chain uses TRBV6-5 and TRBJ2-1, with TRBD2 matching 11 bases. Germline V CDR1 and CDR2: MNHEY, SVGAGI. The length of the CDR3 is 15 residues. V lost 2 bases and J lost 7; bases outside the gene matches: 4. This CDR3 reads CASSYELAGVNEQFF. CDR3 bases: TGTGCCAGCAGTTACGAACTAGCGGGGGTTAATGAGCAGTTCTTC.

This clonotype occurred many times. The V gene is TRBV20-1, the J gene TRBJ1-5, with TRBD1 as a possible D gene (6 bases). V shed 5 bases and J shed 5 bases, with 19 bases lying between them. Germline V lookup: CDR1 DFQATT, CDR2 SNEGSKA (reference sequence). This CDR3 comprises 15 residues. The CDR3 region is CSALRGGAGDQPQHF. In nucleotides, the CDR3 is TGCAGTGCTCTCCGTGGGGGGGCGGGCGATCAGCCCCAGCATTTT.

Ten or more counts support this clonotype. The J gene is TRBJ2-7, the V gene TRBV28, with D hard to call. Deletions cut 2 bases from V and 1 base from J, with 9 bases between. The CDR3 loop spans 14 amino acids. Germline V gives CDR1 MDHEN, CDR2 SYDVKM. The CDR3 coding sequence is TGTGCCAGCAGTTTAGTGGCAGGTTCCTACGAGCAGTACTTC. It encodes CASSLVAGSYEQYF.

J is TRBJ2-1 and V is TRBV2, with D possibly called TRBD1 or TRBD2 (6 bases each). This CDR3 has 15 residues. Trimming removed 7 bases from V and 7 bases from J, with 20 bases in between. The germline V gene has CDR1 SNHLY and CDR2 FYNNEI. CDR3 protein: CASNLLAQGGNEQFF. The CDR3 bases are TGTGCCAGCAATCTGCTTGCACAAGGGGGGAATGAGCAGTTCTTC.

This clonotype was seen a few times. This chain connects TRBV7-8 to TRBJ2-2, with D possibly matching TRBD1 (6 bases). Germline CDR1 SGHVS, CDR2 FQNEAQ. Trimming shortened V by 7 bases and J by 3 bases, and 18 bases separated the two germline ends. This CDR3 comprises 16 residues. This CDR3 reads CASTPHFGQHTGELFF. In DNA, the CDR3 is TGTGCCAGCACCCCCCATTTTGGACAGCACACCGGGGAGCTGTTTTTT.

This clonotype showed up many times. Here the CDR3 DNA reads TGTGCCAGCAGCCACAGGGCAGGGACAGGGATCGACGAGCAGTACTTC. Protein: CASSHRAGTGIDEQYF. The chain couples TRBV4-2 to TRBJ2-7, with 9 bases that match TRBD1. This CDR3 comprises 16 residues. Trimming cost V 3 bases and J 5 bases; bases outside gene matches: 11. Per the germline V gene, CDR1 is LGHNA and CDR2 is YNFKEQ.

In this sample, this clonotype turned up a few times. The chain has TRBV11-3 and TRBJ2-1; 9 bases fit TRBD1. V lost 4 bases, J lost 8 bases, and 9 bases stayed unmatched. This CDR3 spans 15 amino acids. Germline V gene sequence: CDR1 SGHNT, CDR2 YENEEA. The CDR3 loop reads CASSSPGQGIYEQFF. CDR3 nucleotides: TGTGCCAGCAGCTCCCCGGGACAGGGTATCTATGAGCAGTTCTTC.

The rearrangement links TRBV5-1 to TRBJ2-5; 8 bases align to TRBD2. The germline CDR1 and CDR2 sequences are SGHRS and YFSETQ. V dropped 5 bases and J dropped 4; count of bases not matched to a gene: 7. The CDR3 has 14 residues. CDR3 residues: CASSRSGGRETQYF. Written as DNA, the CDR3 is TGCGCCAGCAGTAGGTCGGGAGGGAGAGAGACCCAGTACTTC.

The V gene is TRBV11-2, the J gene TRBJ2-2; the D gene is possibly TRBD2 (6 bases). Germline values: CDR1 SGHAT, CDR2 FQNNGV. The CDR3 runs to 15 residues. V was cut by 7 bases and J by 0 bases, with 12 bases left in between. CDR3 sequence: CASTSGSTNTGELFF. The CDR3 DNA is TGTGCCAGCACCAGCGGGTCCACGAACACCGGGGAGCTGTTTTTT. Supplemented by reference TRBV11-2 and TRBJ2-2, the full variable domain reads EAGVAQSPRYKIIEKRQSVAFWCNPISGHATLYWYQQILGQGPKLLIQFQNNGVVDDSQLPKDRFSAERLKGVDSTLKIQPAKLEDSAVYLCASTSGSTNTGELFFGEGSRLTVL.

In DNA, the CDR3 is TGTGCCAGCAGTTTGCAGCGGGCTTCATACAATGAGCAGTTCTTC. Amino acids: CASSLQRASYNEQFF. The V call is TRBV12-3 or TRBV12-4, the J call TRBJ2-1, with D possibly TRBD2 on 6 matching bases. Trimming shortened V by 3 bases and J by 4 bases, and 13 bases separated the two germline ends. The CDR3 runs to 15 residues.

In its sample, this clonotype was seen many times. This sequence joins TRBV20-1 and TRBJ2-7; TRBD1 matches 7 bases. The CDR3 runs 14 residues. With 6 bases clipped from V and 0 bases from J, the junction kept 8 bases outside the gene matches. CDR1 is DFQATT and CDR2 is SNEGSKA in the germline V gene (reference sequence). CDR3 sequence reads: CSATGTAISYEQYF. The DNA of the CDR3 is TGCAGTGCAACCGGGACAGCCATCTCCTACGAGCAGTACTTC.

The chain has TRBV7-3 and TRBJ2-2; 11 bases are shared with TRBD2. CDR3 length: 14 amino acids. Per germline, CDR1 SGHTA and CDR2 FQGTGA. Trimming at V came to 6 bases and at J to 7 bases, leaving 4 bases not matched to a gene. The CDR3 is CASRSSGRSGELFF. The CDR3, as DNA: TGTGCCAGCAGGTCTAGCGGGAGGAGCGGGGAGCTGTTTTTT.

This clonotype appeared a few times. The chain carries TRBV12-3 or TRBV12-4 and TRBJ1-1; unclear D gene. The CDR3 loop spans 14 amino acids. The V gene lost 7 bases and the J gene lost 4 bases, with 16 bases spanning the gap. CDR3 in amino acids: CASTKGGSGTEAFF. The DNA of the CDR3 is TGTGCCAGCACTAAGGGCGGAAGTGGCACTGAAGCTTTCTTT.

V usage is TRBV28 and J usage is TRBJ2-7; 7 bases line up with TRBD1. Germline values: CDR1 MDHEN, CDR2 SYDVKM. The CDR3 is 18 amino acids. V shed 3 bases, J shed 4 bases, and the junction held 18 bases outside the gene matches. The CDR3 DNA reads TGTGCCAGCAGTTTTCATTATGCCGGTCGGGACAGCTTATACGAGCAGTACTTC. This sequence encodes CASSFHYAGRDSLYEQYF.

This clonotype was counted between two and nine times. The chain links TRBV29-1 to TRBJ1-2; D not certain. There are 13 residues in the CDR3. V lost 2 bases, J lost 7 bases, and 14 bases lay in between. Germline V gene sequence: CDR1 SQVTM, CDR2 ANQGSEA. The CDR3 DNA sequence: TGCAGCGTTGAATACGATACAGAAGCTGGCTACACCTTC. This translates into CSVEYDTEAGYTF.

The V gene is TRBV20-1, the J gene TRBJ1-5; the D is unclear. V lost 4 bases and J 2 bases, leaving 6 bases between the germline ends. Germline V CDR1 and CDR2: DFQATT, SNEGSKA (reference sequence). The CDR3 is made up of 12 amino acids. DNA of the CDR3: TGCAGTGCTAAGGAGGGCAATCAGCCCCAGCATTTT. Protein: CSAKEGNQPQHF.

The sample holds a few counts of this clonotype. The chain combines TRBV20-1 with TRBJ2-7, with 7 bases matching TRBD2. With V trimmed by 3 bases and J by 4 bases, 0 bases remained unmatched. The germline gives CDR1 DFQATT, CDR2 SNEGSKA (reference sequence). The CDR3 contains 11 residues. Here the CDR3 reads CSASGRYEQYF. The CDR3, as DNA: TGCAGTGCTAGCGGGAGGTACGAGCAGTACTTC.

The chain carries TRBV27 and TRBJ2-7, with D tentatively TRBD2 (6 bases). CDR3 length: 17 amino acids. V was clipped by 6 bases and J by 4 bases, with 25 bases between them. The germline V gene encodes CDR1 MNHEY and CDR2 SMNVEV (reference sequence). The CDR3, as DNA: TGTGCCAGCAGCTTGGCAGTGGGCGGGATAGGACTTTACGAGCAGTACTTC. This translates into CASSLAVGGIGLYEQYF.

This clonotype was counted many times. The chain has TRBV12-3 or TRBV12-4 and TRBJ2-6; TRBD1 might be the D (6 bases). The CDR3 loop spans 15 amino acids. V lost 7 bases, J lost 0 bases, and 10 bases lay in between. The CDR3 loop is CASTGTNSGANVLTF. DNA of the CDR3: TGTGCCAGCACTGGGACAAACTCTGGGGCCAACGTCCTGACTTTC.

The chain has TRBV5-1 and TRBJ2-1, with 7 positions matching TRBD2. The CDR3 sequence is 15 residues long. V lost 0 bases to trimming and J lost 7 bases; unmatched junction nucleotides: 7. CDR1 is SGHRS, CDR2 YFSETQ, per germline. This chain's CDR3 is CASSLEATSSNEQFF. DNA of the CDR3: TGCGCCAGCAGCTTGGAGGCGACTAGCAGTAATGAGCAGTTCTTC.

The table lists this clonotype with a few counts. The chain carries TRBV20-1 and TRBJ1-2, with 9 bases that match TRBD1. Germline CDR1 is DFQATT and CDR2 is SNEGSKA (reference sequence). This CDR3 is built from 12 residues. V was clipped by 5 bases and J by 5 bases; unmatched bases: 3. For the CDR3, the DNA is TGCAGTGCTCTACAGGGGGCTTATGGCTACACCTTC. It encodes CSALQGAYGYTF.

This clonotype has a count of ten or more. The chain joins TRBV20-1 to TRBJ2-7; 7 bases are a match to TRBD1. V lost 4 bases, J lost 0 bases, and 3 bases stayed unmatched. There are 13 residues in the CDR3. CDR1 DFQATT and CDR2 SNEGSKA come from the germline V gene (reference sequence). CDR3 region: CSATGTASYEQYF. The DNA for the CDR3 is TGCAGTGCTACCGGGACAGCCTCCTACGAGCAGTACTTC.

This clonotype was picked up a small number of times. The rearrangement uses TRBV7-9 and TRBJ2-1; 9 bases are a match to TRBD1. V dropped 5 bases and J dropped 1; count of bases not matched to a gene: 6. The CDR3 is 16 amino acids. Germline loops: CDR1 SEHNR, CDR2 FQNEAQ (reference sequence). The CDR3 loop is CASSNSTGGSYNEQFF. CDR3 in DNA: TGTGCCAGCAGCAACTCGACAGGGGGTTCCTACAATGAGCAGTTCTTC.

The V gene is TRBV12-3 or TRBV12-4, the J gene TRBJ2-3; D possibly corresponds to TRBD2 (6 bases). With 3 bases removed from V and 1 base from J, the gap between germline ends came to 17 bases. CDR3 length equals 17 residues. Here the CDR3 reads CASSFLAGGFGTDTQYF. CDR3 in DNA: TGTGCCAGCAGTTTTCTCGCTGGAGGGTTCGGCACAGATACGCAGTATTTT.